Following are 5 T cell receptor beta chains from one sample sequenced in a study of a mutant IDH1 vaccine in newly diagnosed glioma. Assay: immunoSEQ multiplex PCR; the TCRdb copy retains only in-frame clones and omits some. The sample includes roughly 60,000 clones, 80% to 90% of them seen just once. These TCRs are of unknown antigen specificity. Documented time point: week 35, safety follow-up. Mutant IDH1 20-mer peptide, at 300 ug, made up each vaccine dose, with topical imiquimod. The sample was PBMCs, taken from a glioma patient whose treatment included an IDH1 peptide vaccine. These receptors came from a man aged 35 to 55 with glioma.

The chain uses TRBV19 and TRBJ2-7; D possibly matches TRBD1 or TRBD2 (5 bases each). This CDR3 has 15 residues. The germline gives CDR1 LNHDA, CDR2 SQIVND (reference sequence). Trimming removed 4 bases at V and 7 bases at J, with 20 bases between. The CDR3 reads CASSTLFSGEGEQYF. As DNA, the CDR3 is TGTGCCAGTAGTACACTTTTCTCCGGTGAGGGGGAGCAGTACTTC.

The chain couples TRBV6-5 to TRBJ2-1; 10 bases are shared with TRBD2. The V and J ends lost 4 bases and 3 bases, in that order; junction bases with no gene match: 6. This CDR3 spans 16 amino acids. Per the germline V gene, CDR1 is MNHEY and CDR2 is SVGAGI. The CDR3 loop is CASSSTRTSGYNEQFF. In nucleotides, the CDR3 is TGTGCCAGCAGTTCTACAAGGACTAGCGGCTACAATGAGCAGTTCTTC.

The V call is TRBV5-5, the J call TRBJ2-7; 9 nucleotides match TRBD2. The CDR3 has 16 amino acids. The trim removed 0 bases at V and 4 bases at J, leaving 8 bases unmatched. Germline values: CDR1 SGHKS, CDR2 YYEKEE (reference sequence). CDR3 nucleotide sequence: TGTGCCAGCAGCTTGGCCTTAGCGGGAGAGTCGTACGAGCAGTACTTC. Protein: CASSLALAGESYEQYF.

The J gene is TRBJ1-4, the V gene TRBV6-4, with D unclear. Deletions cut 0 bases from V and 7 bases from J, with 6 bases between. The CDR3 runs 13 residues. Germline loops: CDR1 MRHNA, CDR2 SNTAGT. In nucleotides, the CDR3 is TGTGCCAGCAGTGACTCCCCCGGTGAAAAACTGTTTTTT. Residues: CASSDSPGEKLFF.

The table lists this clone with a few counts. This rearrangement joins TRBV28 to TRBJ2-7; no clear D gene. V was clipped by 7 bases and J by 3 bases, with 7 bases between them. The CDR3 runs to 11 residues. The germline V gene has CDR1 MDHEN and CDR2 SYDVKM. The CDR3 region is CASIHRYEQYF. The CDR3 nucleotides read TGTGCCAGCATCCACCGCTACGAGCAGTACTTC.